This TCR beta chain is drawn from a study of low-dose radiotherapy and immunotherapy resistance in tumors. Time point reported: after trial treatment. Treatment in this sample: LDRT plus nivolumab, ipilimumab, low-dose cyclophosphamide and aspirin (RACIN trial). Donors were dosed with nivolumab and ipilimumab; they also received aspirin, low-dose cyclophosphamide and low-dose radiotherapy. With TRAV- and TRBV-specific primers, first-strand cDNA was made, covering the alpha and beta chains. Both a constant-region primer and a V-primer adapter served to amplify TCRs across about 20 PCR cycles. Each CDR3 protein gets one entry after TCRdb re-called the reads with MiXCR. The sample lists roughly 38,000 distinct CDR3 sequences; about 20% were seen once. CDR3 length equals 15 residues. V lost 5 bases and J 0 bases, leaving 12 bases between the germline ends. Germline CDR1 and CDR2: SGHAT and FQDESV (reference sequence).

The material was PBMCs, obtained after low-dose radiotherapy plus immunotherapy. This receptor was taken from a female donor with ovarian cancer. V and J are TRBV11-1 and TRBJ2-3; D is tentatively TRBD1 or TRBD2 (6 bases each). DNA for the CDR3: TGTGCCAGCAGCCGGGGGCGGGCGAGCACAGATACGCAGTATTTT. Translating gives CASSRGRASTDTQYF.